The next 27 T cell receptor beta chains were all read from a single sample in a study of beta chain features in type 1 diabetes. Expressed TCRB transcripts were sequenced because the isolated RNA had all been reverse transcribed beforehand. The method was immunoSEQ multiplex PCR; TCRdb's version includes in-frame clones alone and lacks a portion of them. The repertoire includes some 160,000 clones, 7.5% to 10% of them detected once, and approximately 2.3% sits in the top ten. The sample taken for sequencing was central memory CD4+ T cells from blood. The receptor source for this set is a woman under 30 in good health.

The V and J genes are TRBV6-1 and TRBJ1-2; D is undetermined. V was cut by 3 bases and J by 8 bases, with 7 bases left in between. The CDR3 has 11 amino acids. Germline CDR1 reads MNHNS; CDR2 reads SASEGT. CDR3 DNA sequence: TGTGCCAGCAGTGACTTTGCGGGCTACACCTTC. The encoded protein is CASSDFAGYTF.

This clone was picked up a small number of times. This chain links TRBV11-1 with TRBJ2-3, with 9 bases matching TRBD1. Germline V CDR1 and CDR2: SGHAT, FQDESV (reference sequence). J lost 3 bases, V lost 5 bases, and 9 bases had no gene match. The CDR3 extends over 16 amino acids. The CDR3 spells CASSPQGTGTTDTQYF. For the CDR3, the DNA is TGTGCCAGCAGCCCTCAAGGGACAGGGACGACAGATACGCAGTATTTT.

V is TRBV5-4 and J is TRBJ1-1; D is undetermined. This CDR3 spans 15 amino acids. The V and J ends lost 7 bases and 0 bases respectively, with 16 bases between them. Germline V CDR1 and CDR2: SGHNT, YYREEE (reference sequence). The CDR3 region is CASLMGGNMNTEAFF. CDR3 nucleotides: TGTGCCAGCTTGATGGGAGGGAACATGAACACTGAAGCTTTCTTT.

The table lists this clone with a few counts. This rearrangement joins TRBV5-1 to TRBJ2-7, with 9 bases lining up with TRBD2. V was clipped by 4 bases and J by 0 bases; unmatched bases: 5. This CDR3 is 15 amino acids long. CDR1 and CDR2 (germline): SGHRS, YFSETQ. The CDR3 reads CASSVLAGVSYEQYF. CDR3 DNA: TGCGCCAGCAGCGTCTTAGCGGGGGTCTCCTACGAGCAGTACTTC.

This clone has ten or more counts. The chain has TRBV7-2 and TRBJ2-3; 8 bases fit TRBD1. The CDR3 has 13 amino acids. From germline, CDR1 is SGHTA and CDR2 FQGNSA. J gave up 8 bases and V 1 base, and 2 bases lay outside the gene matches. This CDR3 is CASSLGTGGTQYF. The CDR3, as DNA: TGTGCCAGCAGCTTAGGAACAGGGGGTACGCAGTATTTT.

This clone showed up just a few times. The chain has TRBV7-9 and TRBJ2-1, with D possibly TRBD2 on 5 matching bases. Trimming took off 5 bases at V and 8 bases at J, with 13 bases between the two ends. The CDR3 runs to 13 residues. Germline CDR1 is SEHNR and CDR2 is FQNEAQ (reference sequence). The CDR3 DNA follows: TGTGCCAGCAGCCTAACTAGTTCTGATGAGCAGTTCTTC. Translating gives CASSLTSSDEQFF.

V is TRBV4-1 and J is TRBJ1-2; no definite D call. The V end lost 3 bases, the J end lost 5 bases, and 16 bases lay between the germline ends. The CDR3 spans 15 residues. Germline loops: CDR1 MGHRA, CDR2 YSYEKL. CDR3 protein: CASSHPPGRDYGYTF. CDR3 nucleotide sequence: TGCGCCAGCAGCCATCCCCCCGGTAGAGATTATGGCTACACCTTC.

This clone was detected only a few times. V gene TRBV28 combines with J gene TRBJ2-3, with a possible D match to TRBD2 (7 bases). Trimming cost V 5 bases and J 7 bases, with 19 bases left between them. Germline-derived CDR1 and CDR2 are MDHEN and SYDVKM. This CDR3 region has 15 residues. CDR3 region: CASSKEGGARYTQYF. CDR3 nucleotide sequence: TGTGCCAGCAGTAAAGAGGGGGGGGCCCGCTATACGCAGTATTTT.

The chain recombines TRBV6-1 with TRBJ1-4; TRBD1 is a possible D gene (6 bases). The CDR3 has 13 residues. Germline V gene data show CDR1 as MNHNS and CDR2 as SASEGT. V lost 6 bases, J lost 8 bases, and 13 bases lay in between. The CDR3 is CASSPGGAEKLFF. CDR3 bases: TGTGCCAGCAGCCCCGGGGGGGCCGAAAAACTGTTTTTT.

This clone has just a few counts. The V and J genes are TRBV5-1 and TRBJ2-1, with TRBD1 matching over 9 bases. CDR1 and CDR2 from the germline V gene are SGHRS and YFSETQ. The CDR3 spans 15 residues. Trimming cost V 7 bases and J 5 bases; bases outside gene matches: 10. This chain's CDR3 is CASAVEDRGNNEQFF. DNA of the CDR3: TGCGCCAGCGCCGTCGAGGACAGGGGAAACAATGAGCAGTTCTTC. Full variable domain (rest looked up from reference TRBV5-1 and TRBJ2-1): KAGVTQTPRYLIKTRGQQVTLSCSPISGHRSVSWYQQTPGQGLQFLFEYFSETQRNKGNFPGRFSGRQFSNSRSEMNVSTLELGDSALYLCASAVEDRGNNEQFFGPGTRLTVL.

This chain uses TRBV5-4 with TRBJ2-2; 7 nucleotides align to TRBD1. This CDR3 comprises 13 residues. Germline values: CDR1 SGHNT, CDR2 YYREEE (reference sequence). J gave up 4 bases and V 4 bases, and 1 base lay outside the gene matches. CDR3 in DNA: TGTGCCAGCAGCCGGACAGGCACCGGGGAGCTGTTTTTT. Translation gives CASSRTGTGELFF.

This clone showed up just a few times. This chain joins TRBV5-1 and TRBJ1-1, with D tentatively TRBD1 (6 bases). V was shortened by 6 bases and J by 7 bases, with 16 bases between the two germline ends. Germline V gene data show CDR1 as SGHRS and CDR2 as YFSETQ. The CDR3 extends over 13 amino acids. CDR3 loop: CASTVQGRDEAFF. The CDR3 coding sequence is TGCGCCAGCACCGTACAGGGAAGAGATGAAGCTTTCTTT.

Comments on this clone: Other DNA sequences within the sample encode an identical CDR3. The chain joins TRBV27 to TRBJ2-7; 9 bases are shared with TRBD1. This CDR3 comprises 14 residues. Germline values: CDR1 MNHEY, CDR2 SMNVEV (reference sequence). Trimming took 1 base from V and 3 from J; bases not matched to a gene: 1. The CDR3 DNA reads TGTGCCAGCAGTTTATTGGGACAGGGCTACGAGCAGTACTTC. The encoded protein is CASSLLGQGYEQYF.

There are a few counts of this clone. The chain is built from TRBV19 and TRBJ1-5; tentatively, D is TRBD1 (5 bases). Between the trimmed V and J ends, which lost 3 bases and 1 base, there was a span of 7 bases. Germline lookup yields CDR1 LNHDA and CDR2 SQIVND (reference sequence). The CDR3 is 14 residues long. CDR3 loop: CASSMGGSNQPQHF. CDR3 bases: TGTGCCAGTAGTATGGGGGGAAGCAATCAGCCCCAGCATTTT.

A few counts support this clone. The V and J genes are TRBV21-1 and TRBJ1-2; the DNA was not used to check the table's D call, TRBD1. TRBV21-1 is a pseudogene segment. There are 14 residues in the CDR3. DNA of the CDR3: TGTGCCAGCAGCATCCGGGACACCGGGTGTGGCTACACCTTC. It specifies CASSIRDTGCGYTF.

This sequence joins TRBV27 and TRBJ2-5, with TRBD1 identical over 7 bases. V was clipped by 4 bases and J by 8 bases; unmatched bases: 16. The CDR3 contains 16 residues. Germline CDR1 and CDR2: MNHEY and SMNVEV (reference sequence). The CDR3 is CASSSASRGRFATQYF. DNA for the CDR3: TGTGCCAGCAGTTCTGCTTCTAGGGGGCGCTTTGCCACCCAGTACTTC.

This clone was seen a handful of times. The chain combines TRBV5-1 with TRBJ2-3; 8 bases are shared with TRBD1. Germline assignment: CDR1 SGHRS and CDR2 YFSETQ. J was trimmed by 3 bases and V by 4 bases; bases with no gene match: 4. This CDR3 has 14 amino acids. The CDR3 coding sequence is TGCGCCAGCAGCACGGACAGGGCGACAGATACGCAGTATTTT. It encodes CASSTDRATDTQYF.

This clone has more than one count but fewer than ten. The rearrangement links TRBV5-1 to TRBJ2-1; 7 bases are shared with TRBD1. The junction had 4 bases not matched to a gene; V was cut back by 0 bases and J by 1 base. Germline V CDR1 and CDR2: SGHRS, YFSETQ. The CDR3 runs to 16 residues. The CDR3 here is CASSLGGGQSYNEQFF. The CDR3 DNA reads as TGCGCCAGCAGCTTGGGAGGGGGCCAGTCCTACAATGAGCAGTTCTTC.

This clone has ten or more counts. The rearrangement joins TRBV11-2 to TRBJ2-5; a weak D match, TRBD2 (6 bases). CDR1 SGHAT and CDR2 FQNNGV come from the germline V gene. The CDR3 consists of 14 residues. Deletions cut 1 base from V and 5 bases from J, with 11 bases between. Here the CDR3 reads CASSLAGVVETQYF. The DNA for the CDR3 is TGTGCCAGCAGCTTAGCGGGAGTGGTGGAGACCCAGTACTTC.

This clone was detected only a few times. This chain links TRBV4-2 with TRBJ2-1; TRBD1 matches at 11 bases. J was trimmed by 8 bases and V by 6 bases; bases with no gene match: 9. Per the germline V gene, CDR1 is LGHNA and CDR2 is YNFKEQ. The CDR3 is 15 residues long. In nucleotides, the CDR3 is TGTGCCAGCAGGGACAGGGGGCAAGGCGGACATGAGCAGTTCTTC. Protein: CASRDRGQGGHEQFF.

V usage is TRBV7-2 and J usage is TRBJ2-4; TRBD1 is a possible D gene (6 bases). The CDR3 loop spans 15 amino acids. V was clipped by 5 bases and J by 6 bases, with 17 bases between them. Germline CDR1 and CDR2: SGHTA and FQGNSA. CDR3 in amino acids: CASSPDPGHTNIQYF. Written as DNA, the CDR3 is TGTGCCAGCAGCCCGGATCCGGGACACACAAACATTCAGTACTTC.

With respect to this clone: Other DNA sequences in this specimen translate into the identical CDR3. V is TRBV7-9 and J is TRBJ1-1; maybe TRBD1 (6 bases). Between the trimmed V and J ends, which lost 1 base and 1 base, there was a span of 7 bases. The CDR3 is 14 residues long. CDR1 is SEHNR, CDR2 FQNEAQ, per germline (reference sequence). CDR3 in amino acids: CASSLEQGNTEAFF. The CDR3 DNA reads TGTGCCAGCAGCTTAGAACAGGGGAACACTGAAGCTTTCTTT.

The chain employs TRBV10-3 and TRBJ2-3; TRBD2 aligns across 8 bases. The trim removed 8 bases at V and 2 bases at J, leaving 6 bases unmatched. The V gene's germline CDR1 is ENHRY and CDR2 SYGVKD. CDR3 length equals 14 residues. The CDR3 nucleotides read TGTGCCATCCGCCTAGCGGGCCACACAGATACGCAGTATTTT. Residues: CAIRLAGHTDTQYF.

This chain links TRBV7-3 with TRBJ1-3; D is perhaps TRBD1 (5 bases). The CDR3 is 19 amino acids. Trimming left V 5 bases short and J 1 base short, with 24 bases between. Germline V lookup: CDR1 SGHTA, CDR2 FQGTGA. This chain's CDR3 is CASSPFRRGGKTSGNTIYF. Here the CDR3 DNA reads TGTGCCAGCAGCCCTTTCCGGCGGGGGGGTAAAACGTCTGGAAACACCATATATTTT.

CDR3 DNA sequence: TGTGCCACCAGCAGAGTCACAAGAAACACCGGGGAGCTGTTTTTT. It yields the protein CATSRVTRNTGELFF. V gene TRBV15 combines with J gene TRBJ2-2; unclear D gene. V lost 1 base and J lost 2, with 8 bases in between. The germline CDR1 and CDR2 sequences are LNHNV and YYDKDF (reference sequence). This CDR3 has 15 residues.

The chain carries TRBV30 and TRBJ1-6; D call uncertain. V dropped 6 bases and J dropped 5 bases, with 17 bases sitting between them. This CDR3 has 15 amino acids. The germline V gene has CDR1 GTSNPN and CDR2 SVGIG (reference sequence). The CDR3 coding sequence is TGTGCCTGTCTCCTGCGGCAGCTCGATAATTCACCCCTCCACTTT. Translation: CACLLRQLDNSPLHF. Full variable domain (missing parts from reference TRBV30 and TRBJ1-6): SQTIHQWPATLVQPVGSPLSLECTVEGTSNPNLYWYRQAAGRGLQLLFYSVGIGQISSEVPQNLSASRPQDRQFILSSKKLLLSDSGFYLCACLLRQLDNSPLHFGNGTRLTVT.

This clone came up a few times. V usage is TRBV10-3 and J usage is TRBJ1-1; D possibly corresponds to TRBD1 (6 bases). Germline V gives CDR1 ENHRY, CDR2 SYGVKD. The V gene lost 2 bases and the J gene lost 4 bases, with 17 bases spanning the gap. This CDR3 is built from 16 residues. The DNA of the CDR3 is TGTGCCATCAGTGAGACGACGGACAGTTATCGCACTGAAGCTTTCTTT. Translation gives CAISETTDSYRTEAFF.